This T cell receptor (beta chain) was documented in a study of blood T cell repertoires in COVID-19. Assay used: immunoSEQ multiplex PCR; TCRdb lists only in-frame clones, some missing. The profile shows hundreds of thousands of clones, around 88% of them singletons. This clone was recorded a few times. V lost 1 base to trimming and J lost 5 bases, with 13 bases between them. The CDR3 has 15 amino acids. In germline, CDR1 is SSHAT, CDR2 FNYEAQ (reference sequence). Sequences were obtained from peripheral blood. The TCR was taken from a woman aged 50 to 60 with COVID-19, enrolled during active disease. This rearrangement joins TRBV7-7 to TRBJ2-3, with D tentatively TRBD2 (6 bases). The CDR3 sequence: CASSLGAEEGDTQYF. The DNA of the CDR3 is TGTGCCAGCAGCTTAGGGGCGGAGGAGGGAGATACGCAGTATTTT.